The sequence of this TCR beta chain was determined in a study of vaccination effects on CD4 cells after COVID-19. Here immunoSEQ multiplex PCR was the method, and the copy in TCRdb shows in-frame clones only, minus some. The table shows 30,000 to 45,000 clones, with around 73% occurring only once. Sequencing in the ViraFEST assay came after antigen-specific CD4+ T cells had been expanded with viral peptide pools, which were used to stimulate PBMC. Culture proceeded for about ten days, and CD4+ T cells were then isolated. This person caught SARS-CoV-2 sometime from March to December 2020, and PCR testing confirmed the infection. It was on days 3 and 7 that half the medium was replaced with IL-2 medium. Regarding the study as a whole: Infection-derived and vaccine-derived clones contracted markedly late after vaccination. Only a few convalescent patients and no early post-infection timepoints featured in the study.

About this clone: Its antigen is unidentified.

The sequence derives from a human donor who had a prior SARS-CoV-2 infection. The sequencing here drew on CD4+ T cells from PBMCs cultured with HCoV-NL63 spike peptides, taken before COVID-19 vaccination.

The CDR3 DNA sequence: TGTGCCATCAGTGACCCGCGCCACACCTTAGTAGGCTCTAACTATGGCTACACCTTC. Its protein product is CAISDPRHTLVGSNYGYTF. The chain has TRBV10-3 and TRBJ1-2; unclear D gene. From germline, CDR1 is ENHRY and CDR2 SYGVKD. The CDR3 contains 19 residues. V lost 3 bases and J 0 bases, leaving 23 bases between the germline ends.